These 9 T cell receptor beta chains were all obtained from the same sample, sequenced in a study of CXCR3-negative and CXCR3-positive naive CD8 T cells (dated by TCRdb to the late 2010s). Sequenced on a NextSeq 550. The Human TCR Profiling Kit (MiLaboratory) was used to make UMI-labeled 5' RACE TRB cDNA libraries. TCRdb reprocessed the public reads and reports one entry per CDR3 protein sequence, without DNA. The table held for this sample gives around 88,000 distinct CDR3 sequences. The ten largest clones represent approximately 1% of the sample. Results and caveats for the whole study, not just this receptor: Compared with CXCR3-negative naive cells, CXCR3-positive naive cells had TRB CDR3s with higher hydrophobicity (lower Kidera factor 4), lower energy, and higher strength and volume indices.

Antigens for these TCRs are unknown. The sequenced sample consisted of naive CXCR3+ CD8+ T cells from blood. The cell subset or site label on this specimen signifies: CD45RO-CCR7+CD27+CD95- naive CD8+ T cells expressing CXCR3 (TNR3+). All receptors derive from a human donor in good health. Some clones in this sample may be carry-over from other donors' samples.

The CDR3 sequence: CATGHMMADTQYF. The chain is built from TRBV7-8 and TRBJ2-3; TCRdb's D gene call, TRBD1, goes unchecked for lack of DNA. Germline V CDR1 and CDR2: SGHVS, FQNEAQ. CDR3 length equals 13 residues.

The V and J genes are TRBV19 and TRBJ2-1; the TRBD1 assignment by TCRdb is unverifiable without DNA. The CDR3 is made up of 15 amino acids. The germline V gene encodes CDR1 LNHDA and CDR2 SQIVND (reference sequence). The CDR3 here is CASSPGANGDNEQFF.

The rearrangement uses TRBV9 and TRBJ2-3. The CDR3 contains 13 residues. Germline V gene sequence: CDR1 SGDLS, CDR2 YYNGEE. CDR3 loop: CASSAVSTDTQYF.

V gene TRBV7-3 combines with J gene TRBJ2-1; absent DNA, TCRdb's TRBD2 call cannot be checked. The CDR3 covers 20 residues. The germline V gene has CDR1 SGHTA and CDR2 FQGTGA. This chain's CDR3 is CASSFPAGLAGGSSYNEQFF. Supplemented by reference TRBV7-3 and TRBJ2-1, the full variable domain reads GAGVSQTPSNKVTEKGKYVELRCDPISGHTALYWYRQSLGQGPEFLIYFQGTGAADDSGLPNDRFFAVRPEGSVSTLKIQRTERGDSAVYLCASSFPAGLAGGSSYNEQFFGPGTRLTVL.

This rearrangement joins TRBV7-9 to TRBJ2-1; the D gene TCRdb calls, TRBD1, cannot be checked with no DNA. Germline CDR1 and CDR2: SEHNR and FQNEAQ (reference sequence). The CDR3 runs 17 residues. The CDR3 loop reads CASSLAGAPGPYNEQFF.

The chain combines TRBV14 with TRBJ2-1; TCRdb outputs TRBD1, but without DNA this stays unchecked. CDR3 length: 18 amino acids. The germline V gene encodes CDR1 SGHDN and CDR2 FVKESK. CDR3 region: CASSQAGAGAAIYNEQFF.

J is TRBJ2-1 and V is TRBV29-1; TCRdb picks TRBD1, but there is no DNA to check that call. The CDR3 runs to 15 residues. Germline CDR1 reads SQVTM; CDR2 reads ANQGSEA. This CDR3 reads CSVGERTGDYNEQFF.

The V and J genes are TRBV18 and TRBJ1-4; TCRdb selects TRBD1, and the lack of DNA leaves this call unchecked. Germline assignment: CDR1 KGHSH and CDR2 LQKENI. The CDR3 covers 13 residues. The CDR3 is CASSRPNYEKLFF.

The genes are TRBV20-1 and TRBJ2-7; TCRdb outputs TRBD1, but without DNA this stays unchecked. Germline values: CDR1 DFQATT, CDR2 SNEGSKA (reference sequence). This CDR3 contains 15 residues. The CDR3 here is CSARDRGQGGNEQYF.